These T cell receptor beta chains were read from a single sample in a study of T cell responses to AZD1222 COVID-19 vaccine. Generated by immunoSEQ multiplex PCR, the TCRdb table keeps only in-frame clones and is missing some. The profile covers 150,000 to 200,000 clones, with 92% appearing a single time and 1% to 1.5% taken by the ten largest. Sequencing was performed on peripheral blood, taken on day 0 of AZD1222 vaccination. The receptors were gathered from an adult in good health. CDR3s include the opening cysteine and the closing phenylalanine or tryptophan. The D gene is left open where the match is weak. Clone size is given for some rows only: seen once, a few or many times, or a class if the clone is expanded.

V	D	size	J	CDR3	DNA
TRBV2	TRBD1	NA	TRBJ1-5	CASRPGTGGNQPQHF	TGTGCCAGCAGACCCGGGACAGGGGGGAATCAGCCCCAGCATTTT
TRBV15	NA	NA	TRBJ1-1	CATSRERDRTEAFF	TGTGCCACCAGCAGAGAAAGGGATCGGACTGAAGCTTTCTTT
TRBV18	NA	NA	TRBJ1-1	CASSRDLQGNTEAFF	TGTGCCAGCTCACGCGACTTACAGGGGAACACTGAAGCTTTCTTT
TRBV27	NA	NA	TRBJ1-6	CASSLGGRENTYNSPLHF	TGTGCCAGCAGTTTAGGCGGGAGGGAAAATACCTATAATTCACCCCTCCACTTT
TRBV11-2	NA	NA	TRBJ2-3	CASSSNTDTQYF	TGTGCCAGCAGCTCTAATACAGATACGCAGTATTTT
TRBV12-3/TRBV12-4	NA	NA	TRBJ1-2	CASSLAMGYGYTF	TGTGCCAGCAGTTTAGCGATGGGCTATGGCTACACCTTC
TRBV27	TRBD2	NA	TRBJ2-1	CASSLLSGGAYNEQFF	TGTGCCAGCAGTCTCCTAAGCGGGGGGGCCTACAATGAGCAGTTCTTC
TRBV10-3	TRBD1	once	TRBJ1-1	CAISLRPTGTGNTEAFF	TGTGCCATCAGCCTTCGCCCAACCGGGACAGGTAACACTGAAGCTTTCTTT
TRBV18	NA	NA	TRBJ1-5	CASSPTRDYSNQPQHF	TGTGCCAGCTCACCCACCAGGGACTATAGCAATCAGCCCCAGCATTTT
TRBV7-3	TRBD1	NA	TRBJ1-1	CASSLTGQGPEAFF	TGTGCCAGCAGCTTAACGGGACAGGGCCCTGAAGCTTTCTTT
TRBV5-3	NA	once	TRBJ1-4	CARSRLRRGRSEKLFF	TGTGCCAGAAGCCGCCTTCGGCGGGGACGGTCTGAAAAACTGTTTTTT
TRBV5-1	NA	NA	TRBJ2-3	CASSLNAEGDTQYF	TGCGCCAGCAGCTTGAACGCCGAGGGGGATACGCAGTATTTT
TRBV20-1	NA	NA	TRBJ1-2	CSAGEGGGYTF	TGCAGTGCCGGGGAGGGAGGCGGCTACACCTTC
TRBV3-1/TRBV3-2	TRBD2	NA	TRBJ2-1	CASSQDPAGGRIEQFF	TGTGCCAGCAGCCAAGACCCGGCGGGGGGGCGTATTGAGCAGTTCTTC
TRBV27	TRBD1	NA	TRBJ1-1	CASSRGTGSKTEAFF	TGTGCCAGCAGTAGAGGGACAGGGAGTAAAACTGAAGCTTTCTTT
TRBV24-1	NA	NA	TRBJ1-1	CATSDSMNTEAFF	TGTGCCACCAGTGATTCTATGAACACTGAAGCTTTCTTT
TRBV2	NA	NA	TRBJ2-5	CATNIGETQYF	TGTGCCACTAATATAGGGGAGACCCAGTACTTC
TRBV7-3	TRBD1	NA	TRBJ2-3	CASSPGTGNTDTQYF	TGTGCCAGCAGCCCCGGGACAGGGAATACAGATACGCAGTATTTT
TRBV5-1	NA	NA	TRBJ1-5	CASSLFRGAQPQHF	TGCGCCAGCAGCTTGTTCCGGGGTGCTCAGCCCCAGCATTTT
TRBV27	NA	NA	TRBJ2-1	CASRLGGGAYNEQFF	TGTGCCAGCAGGCTTGGGGGGGGCGCCTACAATGAGCAGTTCTTC
TRBV18	TRBD1	NA	TRBJ1-5	CASSPTGEGNQPQHF	TGTGCCAGCTCACCTACAGGGGAAGGCAATCAGCCCCAGCATTTT
TRBV10-3	TRBD2	NA	TRBJ2-2	CAIPLAGANTGELFF	TGTGCCATTCCCCTAGCGGGGGCCAACACCGGGGAGCTGTTTTTT
TRBV10-3	TRBD2	NA	TRBJ2-3	CAISTTGGGTDTQYF	TGTGCCATCAGTACAACGGGGGGTGGCACAGATACGCAGTATTTT
TRBV6-5	NA	few	TRBJ1-2	CASSYQGGRSGYTF	TGTGCCAGCAGTTACCAGGGAGGGAGAAGTGGCTACACCTTC
TRBV5-6	NA	NA	TRBJ1-5	CASSLYHNQPQHF	TGTGCCAGCAGCTTGTACCACAATCAGCCCCAGCATTTT
TRBV28	TRBD2	NA	TRBJ2-3	CASSIRAGGIDTQYF	TGTGCCAGCAGTATACGAGCGGGGGGGATAGATACGCAGTATTTT
TRBV24-1	NA	NA	TRBJ2-1	CATSDIYEQFF	TGTGCCACCAGTGATATCTATGAGCAGTTCTTC
TRBV5-4	NA	NA	TRBJ1-1	CASSFPLTGIGMNTEAFF	TGTGCCAGCAGCTTCCCCCTGACAGGAATTGGGATGAACACTGAAGCTTTCTTT
TRBV20-1	NA	NA	TRBJ2-7	CSASLPGHSYEQYF	TGCAGTGCCAGTTTACCGGGACATAGCTACGAGCAGTACTTC
TRBV28	NA	NA	TRBJ1-2	CASKEGGRVGYTF	TGTGCCAGCAAGGAAGGGGGGCGAGTAGGCTACACCTTC
TRBV5-1	NA	NA	TRBJ1-1	CASSGGETEAFF	TGCGCCAGCTCTGGGGGGGAAACTGAAGCTTTCTTT
TRBV10-3	NA	NA	TRBJ2-2	CAITSRDGYTGELFF	TGTGCCATCACCTCACGGGACGGGTACACCGGGGAGCTGTTTTTT
TRBV9	NA	NA	TRBJ2-7	CASSAHSSSDEQYF	TGTGCCAGCAGCGCACACTCCTCTAGCGACGAGCAGTACTTC
TRBV14	TRBD2	NA	TRBJ2-1	CASSPERGVFDEQFF	TGTGCCAGCAGCCCCGAGCGGGGGGTCTTCGATGAGCAGTTCTTC
TRBV4-1	TRBD2	NA	TRBJ2-4	CASSQTGTSGGPILAKNIQYF	TGCGCCAGCAGCCAAACCGGGACTAGCGGGGGGCCCATCCTAGCCAAAAACATTCAGTACTTC
TRBV7-8	NA	NA	TRBJ1-6	CASSTRTDSPLHF	TGTGCCAGCAGCACAAGGACAGATTCACCCCTCCACTTT
TRBV18	TRBD1	NA	TRBJ2-1	CASSPSWTGGNEQFF	TGTGCCAGCTCACCATCCTGGACAGGCGGCAATGAGCAGTTCTTC
TRBV6-5	NA	NA	TRBJ1-1	CATAGRGITEAFF	TGTGCCACCGCTGGAAGGGGGATCACTGAAGCTTTCTTT
TRBV4-1	NA	NA	TRBJ2-3	CASSPLGRVSTDTQYF	TGCGCCAGCAGCCCCTTGGGGCGAGTGAGCACAGATACGCAGTATTTT
TRBV10-2	TRBD2	once	TRBJ2-2	CASSDGRGTGELFF	TGCGCCAGCAGTGACGGGAGGGGAACCGGGGAGCTGTTTTTT
TRBV7-3	NA	few	TRBJ2-5	CASSSSTGGQTQYF	TGTGCCAGCAGCTCTTCCACGGGCGGGCAGACCCAGTACTTC
TRBV4-1	NA	NA	TRBJ1-5	CASSQHLGGQPQHF	TGCGCCAGCAGCCAGCACTTAGGGGGTCAGCCCCAGCATTTT
TRBV3-1/TRBV3-2	NA	NA	TRBJ1-2	CASSQTALTALGYTF	TGTGCCAGCAGCCAAACCGCGCTGACAGCTCTGGGCTACACCTTC
TRBV29-1	TRBD1	once	TRBJ1-1	CSVMGQPNTEAFF	TGCAGCGTCATGGGACAGCCCAACACTGAAGCTTTCTTT
TRBV5-1	NA	NA	TRBJ1-1	CASSPPSGAVTEAFF	TGCGCCAGCAGCCCCCCTTCGGGGGCCGTCACTGAAGCTTTCTTT
TRBV3-1/TRBV3-2	TRBD1	NA	TRBJ1-6	CASRLGQDNSPLHF	TGTGCCAGCAGACTCGGACAGGATAATTCACCCCTCCACTTT
TRBV15	NA	NA	TRBJ1-2	CATSRAVNYGYTF	TGTGCCACCAGCAGGGCGGTGAACTATGGCTACACCTTC